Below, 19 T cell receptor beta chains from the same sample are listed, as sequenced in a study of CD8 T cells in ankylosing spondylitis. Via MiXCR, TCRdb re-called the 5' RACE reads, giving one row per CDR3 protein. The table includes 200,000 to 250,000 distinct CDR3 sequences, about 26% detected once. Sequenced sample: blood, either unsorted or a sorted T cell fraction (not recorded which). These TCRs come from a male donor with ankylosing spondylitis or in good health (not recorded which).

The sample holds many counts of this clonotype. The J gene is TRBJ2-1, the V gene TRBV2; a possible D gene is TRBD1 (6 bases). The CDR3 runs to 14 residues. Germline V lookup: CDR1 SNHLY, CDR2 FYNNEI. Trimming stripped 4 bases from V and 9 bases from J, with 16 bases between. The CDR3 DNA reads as TGTGCCAGCAGTGGCCAAGGAACAGGGCGTGAGCAGTTCTTC. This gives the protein CASSGQGTGREQFF.

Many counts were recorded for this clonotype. CDR3 in amino acids: CASSPRQGAYYNSPLHF. The CDR3 nucleotides are TGTGCCAGCAGTCCACGGCAGGGGGCCTACTATAATTCACCCCTCCACTTT. The chain is built from TRBV6-1 and TRBJ1-6, with 8 bases aligning to TRBD1. The CDR3 runs 17 residues. V trimming: 5 bases; J trimming: 3 bases; junction bases outside the gene matches: 9. Germline V gives CDR1 MNHNS, CDR2 SASEGT.

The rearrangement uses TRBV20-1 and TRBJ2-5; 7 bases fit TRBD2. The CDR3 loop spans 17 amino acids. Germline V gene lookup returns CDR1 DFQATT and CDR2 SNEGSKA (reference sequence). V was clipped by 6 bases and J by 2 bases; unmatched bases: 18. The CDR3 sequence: CSARPNFLPREQETQYF. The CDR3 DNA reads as TGCAGTGCCCGACCCAACTTCCTCCCGCGGGAGCAAGAGACCCAGTACTTC.

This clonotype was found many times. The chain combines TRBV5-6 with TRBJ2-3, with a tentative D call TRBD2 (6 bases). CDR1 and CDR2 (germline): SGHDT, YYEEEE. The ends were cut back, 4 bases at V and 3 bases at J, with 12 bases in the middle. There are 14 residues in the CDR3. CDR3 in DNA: TGTGCCAGCAGCCGGGGGTCGGTTACAGATACGCAGTATTTT. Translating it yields CASSRGSVTDTQYF.

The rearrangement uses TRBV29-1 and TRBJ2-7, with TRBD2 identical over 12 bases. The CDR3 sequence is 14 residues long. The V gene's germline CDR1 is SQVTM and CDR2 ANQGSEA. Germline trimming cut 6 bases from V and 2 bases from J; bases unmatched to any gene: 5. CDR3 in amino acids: CSVLLAGGPYEQYF. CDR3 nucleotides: TGCAGCGTGCTACTAGCGGGAGGACCCTACGAGCAGTACTTC.

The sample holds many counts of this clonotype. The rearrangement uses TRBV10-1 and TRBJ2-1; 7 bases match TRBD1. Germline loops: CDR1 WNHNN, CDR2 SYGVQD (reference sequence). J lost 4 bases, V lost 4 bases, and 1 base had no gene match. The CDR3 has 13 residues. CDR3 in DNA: TGCGCCAGCAGTGTGACAGGGTACAATGAGCAGTTCTTC. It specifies CASSVTGYNEQFF.

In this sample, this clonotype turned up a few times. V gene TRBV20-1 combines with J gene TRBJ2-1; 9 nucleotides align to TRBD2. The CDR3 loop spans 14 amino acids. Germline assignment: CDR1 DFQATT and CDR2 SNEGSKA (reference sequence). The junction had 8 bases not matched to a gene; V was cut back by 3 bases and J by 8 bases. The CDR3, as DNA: TGCAGTGCTAGGAGGCGGGGGGGGATGGATGAGCAGTTCTTC. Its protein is CSARRRGGMDEQFF.

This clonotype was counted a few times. The CDR3 region has the DNA TGTGCCATCAGTGAGTCGAAGAATCTAGCGGGGGCTGGAAACATTCAGTACTTC. It specifies CAISESKNLAGAGNIQYF. This chain joins TRBV10-3 and TRBJ2-4, with 10 nucleotides matching TRBD2. Germline CDR1 is ENHRY and CDR2 is SYGVKD. The CDR3 spans 18 residues. With 0 bases clipped from V and 6 bases from J, the junction kept 11 bases outside the gene matches.

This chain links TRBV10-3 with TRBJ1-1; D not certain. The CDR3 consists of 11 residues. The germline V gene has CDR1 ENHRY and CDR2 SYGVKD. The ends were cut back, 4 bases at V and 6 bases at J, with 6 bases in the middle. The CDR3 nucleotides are TGTGCCATCAGTGGCCCACCTGAAGCTTTCTTT. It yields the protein CAISGPPEAFF.

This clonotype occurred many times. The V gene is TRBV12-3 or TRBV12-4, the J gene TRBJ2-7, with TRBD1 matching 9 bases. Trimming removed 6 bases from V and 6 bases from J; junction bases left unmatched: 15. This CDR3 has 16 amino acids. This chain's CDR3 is CASSPDRGLSAVEQYF. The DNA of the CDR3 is TGTGCCAGCAGCCCGGACAGGGGCCTTTCCGCTGTCGAGCAGTACTTC.

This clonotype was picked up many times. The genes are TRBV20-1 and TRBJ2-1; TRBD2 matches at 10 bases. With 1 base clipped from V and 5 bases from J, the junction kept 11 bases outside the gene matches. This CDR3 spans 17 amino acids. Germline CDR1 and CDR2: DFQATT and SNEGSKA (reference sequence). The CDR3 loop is CSARGRQSGRANNEQFF. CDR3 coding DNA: TGCAGTGCTAGAGGTAGGCAGAGCGGGAGGGCCAACAATGAGCAGTTCTTC.

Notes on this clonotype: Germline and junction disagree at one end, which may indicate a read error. The CDR3 spells CASGLDQGNQPQHF. CDR3 coding DNA: TGTGCCAGCGGTTTAGATCAGGGAAATCAGCCCCAGCATTTT. The V gene is TRBV12-3 or TRBV12-4, the J gene TRBJ1-5; D possibly corresponds to TRBD1 (5 bases). The CDR3 length is 14 residues.

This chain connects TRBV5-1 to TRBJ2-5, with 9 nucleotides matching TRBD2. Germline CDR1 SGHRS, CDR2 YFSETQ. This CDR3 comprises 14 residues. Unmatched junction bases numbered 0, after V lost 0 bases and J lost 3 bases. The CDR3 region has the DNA TGCGCCAGCAGCTTGGTAGCGGGAGAAGAGACCCAGTACTTC. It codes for CASSLVAGEETQYF.

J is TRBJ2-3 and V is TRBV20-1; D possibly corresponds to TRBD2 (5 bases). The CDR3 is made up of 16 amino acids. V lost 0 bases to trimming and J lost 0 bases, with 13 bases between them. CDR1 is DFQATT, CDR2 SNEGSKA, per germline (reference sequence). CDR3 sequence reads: CSARDRVSGSTDTQYF. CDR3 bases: TGCAGTGCTAGAGATCGGGTCAGCGGAAGCACAGATACGCAGTATTTT.

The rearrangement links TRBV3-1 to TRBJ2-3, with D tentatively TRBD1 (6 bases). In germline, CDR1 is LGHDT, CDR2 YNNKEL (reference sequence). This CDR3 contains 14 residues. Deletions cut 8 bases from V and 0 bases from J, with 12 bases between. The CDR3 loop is CASGVTGSTDTQYF. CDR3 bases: TGTGCCAGCGGCGTGACAGGTAGCACAGATACGCAGTATTTT.

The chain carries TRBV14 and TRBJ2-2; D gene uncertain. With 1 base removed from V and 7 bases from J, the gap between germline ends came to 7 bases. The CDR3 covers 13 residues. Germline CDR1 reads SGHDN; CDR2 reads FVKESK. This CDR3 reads CASSQAMGGELFF. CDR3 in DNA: TGTGCCAGCAGCCAAGCCATGGGCGGGGAGCTGTTTTTT. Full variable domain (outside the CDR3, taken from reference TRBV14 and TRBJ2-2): EAGVTQFPSHSVIEKGQTVTLRCDPISGHDNLYWYRRVMGKEIKFLLHFVKESKQDESGMPNNRFLAERTGGTYSTLKVQPAELEDSGVYFCASSQAMGGELFFGEGSRLTVL.

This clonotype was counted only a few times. The CDR3 protein is CASSYPSSAGASDTQYF. The CDR3 DNA is TGCGCCAGCAGCTACCCTTCCTCAGCGGGAGCTTCAGATACGCAGTATTTT. The chain joins TRBV5-1 to TRBJ2-3; 8 bases match TRBD2. The CDR3 sequence is 17 residues long. V dropped 3 bases and J dropped 4; count of bases not matched to a gene: 13. Germline assignment: CDR1 SGHRS and CDR2 YFSETQ.

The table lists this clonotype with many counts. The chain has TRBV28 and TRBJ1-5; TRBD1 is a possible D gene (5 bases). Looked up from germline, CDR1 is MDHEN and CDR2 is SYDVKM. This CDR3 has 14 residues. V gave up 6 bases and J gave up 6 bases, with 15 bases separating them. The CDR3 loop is CASRTGGSGQPQHF. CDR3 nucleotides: TGTGCCAGCAGGACGGGGGGATCGGGTCAGCCCCAGCATTTT.

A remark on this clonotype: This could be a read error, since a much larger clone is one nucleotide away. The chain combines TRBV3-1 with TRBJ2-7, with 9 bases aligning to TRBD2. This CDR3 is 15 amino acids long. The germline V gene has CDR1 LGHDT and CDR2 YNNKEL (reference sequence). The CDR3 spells CASSQPTSGSYERYF. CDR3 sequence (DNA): TGTGCCAGCAGCCAACCGACTAGCGGATCCTACGAGCGGTACTTC.